Only a few counts were recorded for the clone carrying this TCR delta chain. Given a far larger clone just one base away, this is likely a sequencing read error. Other DNA sequences in the same sample also yield this CDR3. TCRdb redid the clone calls on the RT-PCR reads with CATT. This sample carries some 1,300 delta-chain clones, 1.8% of them seen once, and the ten largest clones take roughly 43%. This record belongs to a study of gamma-delta T cells after stem cell transplantation. The germline V and J ends were trimmed by 0 bases and 0 bases, with 23 bases remaining between them. The germline V gene encodes CDR1 TSWWSYY and CDR2 QGS. This CDR3 spans 20 amino acids.

The sequence was obtained from a human donor. It is not recorded whose cells these are; they may come from a transplant donor. What was sequenced was gamma-delta T cells. The chain is built from TRDV1 and TRDJ1, with D perhaps matching TRDD3 (5 bases). CDR3 protein: CALGELSRGFWGQYTDKLIF. In nucleotides, the CDR3 is TGTGCTCTTGGGGAACTCTCCCGCGGCTTTTGGGGACAGTACACCGATAAACTCATCTTT.